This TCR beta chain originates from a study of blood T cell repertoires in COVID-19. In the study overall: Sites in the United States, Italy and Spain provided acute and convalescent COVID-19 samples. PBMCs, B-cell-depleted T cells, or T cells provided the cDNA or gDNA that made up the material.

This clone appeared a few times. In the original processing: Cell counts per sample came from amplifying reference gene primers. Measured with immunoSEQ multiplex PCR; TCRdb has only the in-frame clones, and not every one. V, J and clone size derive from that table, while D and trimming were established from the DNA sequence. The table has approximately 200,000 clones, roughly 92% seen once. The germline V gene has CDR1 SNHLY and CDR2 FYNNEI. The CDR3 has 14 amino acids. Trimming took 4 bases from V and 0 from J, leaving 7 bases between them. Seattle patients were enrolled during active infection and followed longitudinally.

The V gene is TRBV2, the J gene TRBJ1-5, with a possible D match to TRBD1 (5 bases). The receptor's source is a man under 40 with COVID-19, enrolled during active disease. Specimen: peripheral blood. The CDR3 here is CASSVQVSNQPQHF. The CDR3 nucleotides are TGTGCCAGCAGTGTACAGGTTAGCAATCAGCCCCAGCATTTT.